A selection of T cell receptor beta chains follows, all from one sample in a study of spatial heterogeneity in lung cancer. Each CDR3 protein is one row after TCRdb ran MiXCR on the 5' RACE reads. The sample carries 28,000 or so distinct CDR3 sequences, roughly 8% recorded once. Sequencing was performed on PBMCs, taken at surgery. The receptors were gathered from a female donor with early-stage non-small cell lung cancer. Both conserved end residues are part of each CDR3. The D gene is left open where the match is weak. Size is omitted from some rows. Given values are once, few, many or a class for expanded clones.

DNA: TGTGCCAGCAGGGGAACAGGGGGCTGGAATCAGCCCCAGCATTTT; CDR3: CASRGTGGWNQPQHF; size: many; J: TRBJ1-5; length: 15; D: TRBD1; V: TRBV27
DNA: TGTGCCAGCGCCGCGGCGGGACAGCTTATTAATTCACCCCTCCACTTT; CDR3: CASAAAGQLINSPLHF; size: few; J: TRBJ1-6; length: 16; D: TRBD1; V: TRBV6-6
DNA: TGTGCCTGGAGTAGAGATTACAGGGGGCCCGAAGATTCACCCCTCCACTTT; CDR3: CAWSRDYRGPEDSPLHF; size: .; J: TRBJ1-6; length: 17; D: TRBD1; V: TRBV30
DNA: TGCAGCGCCGACTTGCCCCTAGCGGGGCACTACAATGAGCAGTTCTTC; CDR3: CSADLPLAGHYNEQFF; size: many; J: TRBJ2-1; length: 16; D: TRBD2; V: TRBV29-1
DNA: TGCAGCGTTCAGACTAGCGGGATTTACGAGCAGTACTTC; CDR3: CSVQTSGIYEQYF; size: many; J: TRBJ2-7; length: 13; D: TRBD2; V: TRBV29-1
DNA: TGTGCCACCAGCAGAGCCTCTAGCGGACCATACAATGAGCAGTTCTTC; CDR3: CATSRASSGPYNEQFF; size: many; J: TRBJ2-1; length: 16; D: TRBD2; V: TRBV15
DNA: TGTGCCATAGGGACAGATGCTAACTATGGCTACACCTTC; CDR3: CAIGTDANYGYTF; size: many; J: TRBJ1-2; length: 13; D: TRBD1; V: TRBV2
DNA: TGCGGACCAGGGGGCTACGAGCAGTACTTC; CDR3: CGPGGYEQYF; size: few; J: TRBJ2-7; length: 10; D: TRBD1; V: TRBV29-1
DNA: TGTGCCAGCAGCACAGACGGCAGGGTAACTGAAGCTTTCTTT; CDR3: CASSTDGRVTEAFF; size: few; J: TRBJ1-1; length: 14; D: .; V: TRBV9
DNA: TGTGCCAGCAGCGTAGCTTCTAGCGGGAGGTACTACAATGAGCAGTTCTTC; CDR3: CASSVASSGRYYNEQFF; size: few; J: TRBJ2-1; length: 17; D: TRBD2; V: TRBV9
DNA: TGTGCCAGCACACTAGGGGACAGGGACCAAGAGACCCAGTACTTC; CDR3: CASTLGDRDQETQYF; size: .; J: TRBJ2-5; length: 15; D: TRBD1; V: TRBV12-3/TRBV12-4
DNA: TGCGCCAGCAGCCAAGATCGCTCGACATATAGCAATCAGCCCCAGCATTTT; CDR3: CASSQDRSTYSNQPQHF; size: many; J: TRBJ1-5; length: 17; D: .; V: TRBV4-3
DNA: TGTGCCAGCAGTTTAAGACAGGGGAGAGACTCTGGGGCCAACGTCCTGACTTTC; CDR3: CASSLRQGRDSGANVLTF; size: .; J: TRBJ2-6; length: 18; D: TRBD1; V: TRBV28
DNA: TGTGCCAGCAGCTCCGGACTAGCGGGAGCCCGAAATGAGCAGTTCTTC; CDR3: CASSSGLAGARNEQFF; size: many; J: TRBJ2-1; length: 16; D: TRBD2; V: TRBV11-3
DNA: TGCAGTGCTTCGCAGGGGGTTGAGAATTCACCCCTCCACTTT; CDR3: CSASQGVENSPLHF; size: many; J: TRBJ1-6; length: 14; D: TRBD1; V: TRBV20-1
DNA: TGTGCCACCAGCTGGGGAGGGAAAGAGACCCAGTACTTC; CDR3: CATSWGGKETQYF; size: many; J: TRBJ2-5; length: 13; D: TRBD2; V: TRBV15
DNA: TGTGCCAGCAGCTCCTCCATGGTCAGATTCACAGATACGCAGTATTTT; CDR3: CASSSSMVRFTDTQYF; size: few; J: TRBJ2-3; length: 16; D: .; V: TRBV7-8
DNA: TGCGCCAGCAGCTTTAAGGCCAACTCTGGAAACACCATATATTTT; CDR3: CASSFKANSGNTIYF; size: many; J: TRBJ1-3; length: 15; D: .; V: TRBV5-1
DNA: TGCGCCAGCAGCCAAGATTTGCTAGCCTACAATGAGCAGTTCTTC; CDR3: CASSQDLLAYNEQFF; size: many; J: TRBJ2-1; length: 15; D: .; V: TRBV4-1
DNA: TGTGCCAGCAGTTTATCGGCGGGGTGGGGAAAACTGTTTTTT; CDR3: CASSLSAGWGKLFF; size: .; J: TRBJ1-4; length: 14; D: .; V: TRBV27
DNA: TGTGCCAGCAGCTTGGGACAGGCGAGCTCCTACAATGAGCAGTTCTTC; CDR3: CASSLGQASSYNEQFF; size: many; J: TRBJ2-1; length: 16; D: TRBD1; V: TRBV11-1
DNA: TGTGCCAGCAGCACCGGGACAAGTAATTCACCCCTCCACTTT; CDR3: CASSTGTSNSPLHF; size: few; J: TRBJ1-6; length: 14; D: .; V: TRBV11-1
DNA: TGTGCCAACAGGGGACTAGCGGGGTCCTACAATGAGCAGTTCTTC; CDR3: CANRGLAGSYNEQFF; size: .; J: TRBJ2-1; length: 15; D: TRBD2; V: TRBV6-4
DNA: TGTGCCAGCAGCGTAGCTGGGGGGTTCGAAAACATTCAGTACTTC; CDR3: CASSVAGGFENIQYF; size: few; J: TRBJ2-4; length: 15; D: .; V: TRBV9
DNA: TGTGCCAGCAGCCCAAGGGGGGACCGCGGTGCGAGAGCTTTCTTT; CDR3: CASSPRGDRGARAFF; size: many; J: TRBJ1-1; length: 15; D: .; V: TRBV3-1
DNA: TGTGCCAGCAGCGTAGGTCTACCACTAAGCTACGAGCAGTACTTC; CDR3: CASSVGLPLSYEQYF; size: few; J: TRBJ2-7; length: 15; D: .; V: TRBV9
DNA: TGTGCCAGCAGCTCCACTAGCGGGTTTTACAATGAGCAGTTCTTC; CDR3: CASSSTSGFYNEQFF; size: few; J: TRBJ2-1; length: 15; D: TRBD2; V: TRBV9
DNA: TGTGCCAGCAGCTTCCTCTCCCGTGGACGGTACAATCAGCCCCAGCATTTT; CDR3: CASSFLSRGRYNQPQHF; size: few; J: TRBJ1-5; length: 17; D: .; V: TRBV7-2
DNA: TGCGCCAGCAGCTTGGCCTTGGTGCGCCCGGGGGAGACCCAGTACTTC; CDR3: CASSLALVRPGETQYF; size: many; J: TRBJ2-5; length: 16; D: .; V: TRBV5-1
DNA: TGTGCCAGCAGCCCGGGGACTAGCGGCCAAGAGACCCAGTACTTC; CDR3: CASSPGTSGQETQYF; size: many; J: TRBJ2-5; length: 15; D: TRBD2; V: TRBV11-2
DNA: TGTGCCAGCAGCCAAGATCGGGACAGGGAGATGGAGACCCAGTACTTC; CDR3: CASSQDRDREMETQYF; size: .; J: TRBJ2-5; length: 16; D: TRBD1; V: TRBV3-1
DNA: TGCAGTGCTACCCCGGACAGGTCCTATGGCTACACCTTC; CDR3: CSATPDRSYGYTF; size: few; J: TRBJ1-2; length: 13; D: TRBD1; V: TRBV20-1
DNA: TGTGCCAGCAGCTCCCCGGTTGGCCGGGGCAATGAGCAGTTCTTC; CDR3: CASSSPVGRGNEQFF; size: .; J: TRBJ2-1; length: 15; D: .; V: TRBV11-3
DNA: TGTGCCAGCAGCACCCTTAGGCTCTCCTACAATGAGCAGTTCTTC; CDR3: CASSTLRLSYNEQFF; size: many; J: TRBJ2-1; length: 15; D: .; V: TRBV7-9
DNA: TGTGCCAGCAGTTTATCAATGAACGTGGGGGAACAGTACTTC; CDR3: CASSLSMNVGEQYF; size: .; J: TRBJ2-7; length: 14; D: .; V: TRBV28
DNA: TGTGCCAGCAGTTACGGGAACAGGGGCTCTAGTTTCGCTGAAAAACTGTTTTTT; CDR3: CASSYGNRGSSFAEKLFF; size: many; J: TRBJ1-4; length: 18; D: TRBD1; V: TRBV6-6
DNA: TGTGCCAGCACCCTAGGGACAGGGGGCAATCAGCCCCAGCATTTT; CDR3: CASTLGTGGNQPQHF; size: many; J: TRBJ1-5; length: 15; D: TRBD1; V: TRBV2
DNA: TGCAGTGCTAGACCGACCGGATACAATGAGCAGTTCTTC; CDR3: CSARPTGYNEQFF; size: few; J: TRBJ2-1; length: 13; D: .; V: TRBV20-1
DNA: TGCAGTGCTAGATCACGACAGGAAAATTCACCCCTCCACTTT; CDR3: CSARSRQENSPLHF; size: many; J: TRBJ1-6; length: 14; D: .; V: TRBV20-1
DNA: TGTGCCAGCAGTTTAAGGGGGACACCGCCTTACGAGCAGTACTTC; CDR3: CASSLRGTPPYEQYF; size: many; J: TRBJ2-7; length: 15; D: .; V: TRBV12-3/TRBV12-4
DNA: TGTGCCAGCAGCCAAGAACGTCGCAATGAGCAGTTCTTC; CDR3: CASSQERRNEQFF; size: few; J: TRBJ2-1; length: 13; D: .; V: TRBV4-2
DNA: TGTGCCAGCAGCTTTAGGGGGACAGATACGCAGTATTTT; CDR3: CASSFRGTDTQYF; size: few; J: TRBJ2-3; length: 13; D: .; V: TRBV5-4
DNA: TGTGCCAGCATCTCGGGACTAGCGGTTTGGGGTGAGCAGTTCTTC; CDR3: CASISGLAVWGEQFF; size: many; J: TRBJ2-1; length: 15; D: TRBD2; V: TRBV12-3/TRBV12-4